The 27 T cell receptor beta chains below come from one sample, sequenced in a study of cytomegalovirus exposure and HLA in healthy donors. 13 Jbeta primers and 60 Vbeta primers were used for the PCR. Produced via immunoSEQ multiplex PCR; TCRdb's table is partial and in-frame only. The sample holds around 190,000 clones, approximately 80% seen once. The sequencing input was PBMCs. These receptors were taken from a woman in her 30s in good health and CMV-seropositive.

The V and J genes are TRBV7-2 and TRBJ2-4, with 8 bases that match TRBD1. CDR1 is SGHTA, CDR2 FQGNSA, per germline. This CDR3 has 15 amino acids. J gave up 4 bases and V 5 bases, and 7 bases lay outside the gene matches. The CDR3 nucleotides are TGTGCCAGCAGCACGGAGACAGGGGTTAAAAACATTCAGTACTTC. It translates to CASSTETGVKNIQYF.

This clone was detected a few times. The chain has TRBV11-2 and TRBJ2-6, with unresolved D. The germline V gene has CDR1 SGHAT and CDR2 FQNNGV. The ends were cut back, 5 bases at V and 2 bases at J, with 10 bases in the middle. The CDR3 is made up of 15 amino acids. CDR3 residues: CASSGGWAGANVLTF. The CDR3 DNA sequence: TGTGCCAGCAGCGGCGGCTGGGCTGGGGCCAACGTCCTGACTTTC.

The chain combines TRBV5-6 with TRBJ2-3; 11 positions match TRBD2. The CDR3 runs 16 residues. Germline CDR1 is SGHDT and CDR2 is YYEEEE. Trimming at V came to 4 bases and at J to 1 base, leaving 5 bases not matched to a gene. CDR3 DNA: TGTGCCAGCAGCCTGCAGACTAGCGGGGGCACAGATACGCAGTATTTT. Its protein is CASSLQTSGGTDTQYF.

This chain links TRBV9 with TRBJ2-2; 8 nucleotides match TRBD1. CDR3 length: 17 residues. CDR1 is SGDLS, CDR2 YYNGEE, per germline. The V segment lost 4 bases and the J segment 6 bases; nucleotides outside the gene matches: 14. The CDR3 spells CASSPRTGRVISGELFF. In nucleotides, the CDR3 is TGTGCCAGCAGCCCCCGGACAGGGAGAGTTATTTCCGGGGAGCTGTTTTTT.

The chain combines TRBV28 with TRBJ2-2; D is possibly TRBD1 (5 bases). The CDR3 consists of 17 residues. Germline V gene data show CDR1 as MDHEN and CDR2 as SYDVKM. V lost 4 bases to trimming and J lost 3 bases, with 18 bases between them. The CDR3: CASSSYAPTEYTGELFF. CDR3 coding DNA: TGTGCCAGCAGTTCGTACGCCCCGACAGAATACACCGGGGAGCTGTTTTTT. Together with reference TRBV28 and TRBJ2-2, the CDR3 gives the full variable domain: DVKVTQSSRYLVKRTGEKVFLECVQDMDHENMFWYRQDPGLGLRLIYFSYDVKMKEKGDIPEGYSVSREKKERFSLILESASTNQTSMYLCASSSYAPTEYTGELFFGEGSRLTVL.

The gene calls are TRBV4-1 and TRBJ1-1, with 8 bases lining up with TRBD1. Germline V CDR1 and CDR2: MGHRA, YSYEKL. The CDR3 loop spans 17 amino acids. V was clipped by 4 bases and J by 5 bases; unmatched bases: 15. DNA of the CDR3: TGCGCCAGCAGCCTTTACCCCCCCGGACAGGGAGGGACTGAAGCTTTCTTT. Its protein product is CASSLYPPGQGGTEAFF.

The chain couples TRBV4-1 to TRBJ2-1; 8 nucleotides line up with TRBD2. The CDR3 contains 20 residues. The J segment lost 4 bases and the V segment lost 4 bases, leaving 21 bases of the junction unmatched. CDR1 is MGHRA and CDR2 is YSYEKL in the germline V gene. The CDR3: CASSRPLRVGASGPYNEQFF. DNA of the CDR3: TGCGCCAGCAGCCGCCCCCTCCGGGTGGGAGCTAGCGGGCCTTACAATGAGCAGTTCTTC.

The chain has TRBV5-4 and TRBJ2-5; TRBD2 matches 12 bases. There are 15 residues in the CDR3. From germline, CDR1 is SGHNT and CDR2 YYREEE (reference sequence). With 5 bases clipped from V and 11 bases from J, the junction kept 13 bases outside the gene matches. The CDR3 here is CASSRLAGASREQYF. Here the CDR3 DNA reads TGTGCCAGCAGTAGACTAGCGGGAGCCTCTAGAGAGCAGTACTTC.

A single count supports this clone. The rearrangement links TRBV4-2 to TRBJ1-5, with 9 positions matching TRBD1. The CDR3 consists of 18 residues. J lost 0 bases, V lost 5 bases, and 11 bases had no gene match. CDR1 is LGHNA and CDR2 is YNFKEQ in the germline V gene. As DNA, the CDR3 is TGTGCCAGCAGCTCCGGGACAGGGAGTTTCGATAGCAATCAGCCCCAGCATTTT. It yields the protein CASSSGTGSFDSNQPQHF.

This chain links TRBV10-3 with TRBJ1-1; D is possibly TRBD1 (6 bases). Trimming took off 4 bases at V and 1 base at J, with 10 bases between the two ends. Germline values: CDR1 ENHRY, CDR2 SYGVKD. The CDR3 runs 14 residues. CDR3 bases: TGTGCCATCAGTGGCAGGGGACGGAACACTGAAGCTTTCTTT. Residues: CAISGRGRNTEAFF.

The chain combines TRBV19 with TRBJ2-1; a weak D match, TRBD1 (6 bases). Trimming left V 9 bases short and J 2 bases short, with 14 bases between. Germline lookup yields CDR1 LNHDA and CDR2 SQIVND (reference sequence). The CDR3 sequence is 14 residues long. Here the CDR3 DNA reads TGTGCCAGGGACCCTACAGGGACCTACAATGAGCAGTTCTTC. The encoded protein is CARDPTGTYNEQFF.

This chain connects TRBV6-6 to TRBJ2-4; 9 bases match TRBD1. CDR3 length equals 14 residues. V was pared by 5 bases and J by 10 bases, with 9 bases of the junction left unmatched. Germline loops: CDR1 MNHNY, CDR2 SVGAGI (reference sequence). The chain's CDR3 is CASSDGTGRRIQYF. The CDR3, as DNA: TGTGCCAGCAGTGACGGGACAGGGAGGAGGATTCAGTACTTC.

The V and J genes are TRBV5-6 and TRBJ2-1; TRBD1 matches at 9 bases. Germline V gene sequence: CDR1 SGHDT, CDR2 YYEEEE. The CDR3 totals 16 residues. J lost 8 bases, V lost 2 bases, and 11 bases had no gene match. This chain's CDR3 is CASSFRDRVIGDEQFF. In DNA form, the CDR3 reads TGTGCCAGCAGCTTCCGGGACAGGGTGATTGGGGATGAGCAGTTCTTC.

This chain joins TRBV6-6 and TRBJ2-5; D not resolved. The CDR3 is made up of 13 amino acids. Germline V gene sequence: CDR1 MNHNY, CDR2 SVGAGI (reference sequence). V was shortened by 0 bases and J by 3 bases, with 5 bases between the two germline ends. The CDR3 region has the DNA TGTGCCAGCAGTTACTCCCCTAAAGAGACCCAGTACTTC. It translates to CASSYSPKETQYF.

The chain carries TRBV2 and TRBJ2-3; the match to TRBD2 covers 7 bases. The trim removed 2 bases at V and 4 bases at J, leaving 3 bases unmatched. CDR1 is SNHLY, CDR2 FYNNEI, per germline. This CDR3 is 14 amino acids long. CDR3 protein: CASSERGGSDTQYF. In DNA, the CDR3 is TGTGCCAGCAGTGAACGCGGGGGATCAGATACGCAGTATTTT. Full variable domain (remainder filled in from reference TRBV2 and TRBJ2-3): EPEVTQTPSHQVTQMGQEVILRCVPISNHLYFYWYRQILGQKVEFLVSFYNNEISEKSEIFDDQFSVERPDGSNFTLKIRSTKLEDSAMYFCASSERGGSDTQYFGPGTRLTVL.

This clone has just a few counts. V usage is TRBV7-9 and J usage is TRBJ1-1; 11 nucleotides agree with TRBD1. In germline, CDR1 is SEHNR, CDR2 FQNEAQ (reference sequence). The CDR3 covers 16 residues. V trimming: 1 base; J trimming: 0 bases; junction bases outside the gene matches: 1. The CDR3 coding sequence is TGTGCCAGCAGCTTAGGGACAGGGGGCATGAACACTGAAGCTTTCTTT. It encodes CASSLGTGGMNTEAFF.

Notes on this clone: The identical CDR3 is also encoded by other nucleotide sequences in the sample. The chain combines TRBV30 with TRBJ2-5, with TRBD2 identical over 11 bases. The V and J ends lost 3 bases and 2 bases, in that order; junction bases with no gene match: 2. The CDR3 is 14 amino acids. Germline V gene sequence: CDR1 GTSNPN, CDR2 SVGIG (reference sequence). CDR3 sequence: CAWRASGGQETQYF. The CDR3 DNA is TGTGCCTGGAGAGCTAGCGGGGGGCAAGAGACCCAGTACTTC.

The chain has TRBV7-9 and TRBJ2-3; possibly TRBD2 for D (5 bases). The CDR3 runs 15 residues. Looked up from germline, CDR1 is SEHNR and CDR2 is FQNEAQ (reference sequence). V lost 2 bases and J lost 8, with 17 bases in between. The CDR3: CASSLHGSRQGTQYF. As DNA, the CDR3 is TGTGCCAGCAGCTTACATGGGAGTCGGCAAGGTACGCAGTATTTT. Full variable domain (remainder filled in from reference TRBV7-9 and TRBJ2-3): DTGVSQNPRHKITKRGQNVTFRCDPISEHNRLYWYRQTLGQGPEFLTYFQNEAQLEKSRLLSDRFSAERPKGSFSTLEIQRTEQGDSAMYLCASSLHGSRQGTQYFGPGTRLTVL.

The chain joins TRBV6-5 to TRBJ2-7, with a possible D match to TRBD2 (7 bases). Germline CDR1 reads MNHEY; CDR2 reads SVGAGI. Trimming took off 0 bases at V and 3 bases at J, with 15 bases between the two ends. The CDR3 has 16 amino acids. CDR3 DNA sequence: TGTGCCAGCAGTTACTCCGGTACGGGGGGCCTCTACGAGCAGTACTTC. Its protein product is CASSYSGTGGLYEQYF.

The chain couples TRBV9 to TRBJ2-5, with 8 bases identical to TRBD1. The germline V gene encodes CDR1 SGDLS and CDR2 YYNGEE. The CDR3 has 17 amino acids. Trimming at V came to 0 bases and at J to 5 bases, leaving 12 bases not matched to a gene. In DNA, the CDR3 is TGTGCCAGCAGCGTAGACCCCGCAGGGGGCCTAGGGGAGACCCAGTACTTC. It yields the protein CASSVDPAGGLGETQYF.

The chain uses TRBV6-4 and TRBJ1-5; 10 nucleotides align to TRBD1. V was pared by 5 bases and J by 6 bases, with 10 bases of the junction left unmatched. The CDR3 spans 16 residues. CDR1 MRHNA and CDR2 SNTAGT come from the germline V gene. This CDR3 is CASSFITTGGGQPQHF. For the CDR3, the DNA is TGTGCCAGCAGTTTTATAACGACAGGGGGCGGTCAGCCCCAGCATTTT.

This rearrangement joins TRBV13 to TRBJ1-1; TRBD1 agrees at 10 bases. Germline V gene lookup returns CDR1 PRHDT and CDR2 FYEKMQ (reference sequence). V dropped 4 bases and J dropped 8; count of bases not matched to a gene: 10. The CDR3 consists of 15 residues. CDR3 in amino acids: CASSWETGGTLEAFF. CDR3 nucleotide sequence: TGTGCCAGCAGCTGGGAGACAGGGGGCACGTTGGAAGCTTTCTTT.

This chain joins TRBV6-6 and TRBJ1-3; D gene unclear. The germline gives CDR1 MNHNY, CDR2 SVGAGI (reference sequence). The CDR3 contains 11 residues. The ends were cut back, 10 bases at V and 2 bases at J, with 6 bases in the middle. The CDR3 coding sequence is TGTGCCACAGCGGCTGGAAACACCATATATTTT. It encodes CATAAGNTIYF.

The V gene is TRBV19, the J gene TRBJ2-3; 10 positions match TRBD1. CDR3 length: 15 residues. CDR1 and CDR2 (germline): LNHDA, SQIVND (reference sequence). The V segment lost 6 bases and the J segment 4 bases; nucleotides outside the gene matches: 7. The CDR3 bases are TGTGCCAGTAGGGATCCGGGACAGGGGTCAGATACGCAGTATTTT. Its translation: CASRDPGQGSDTQYF. The variable domain in full, completed from reference TRBV19 and TRBJ2-3, reads DGGITQSPKYLFRKEGQNVTLSCEQNLNHDAMYWYRQDPGQGLRLIYYSQIVNDFQKGDIAEGYSVSREKKESFPLTVTSAQKNPTAFYLCASRDPGQGSDTQYFGPGTRLTVL.

This clone was seen a single time. V usage is TRBV29-1 and J usage is TRBJ2-7; TRBD2 aligns across 9 bases. Germline V gene lookup returns CDR1 SQVTM and CDR2 ANQGSEA. The junction had 5 bases not matched to a gene; V was cut back by 0 bases and J by 2 bases. The CDR3 has 15 amino acids. DNA of the CDR3: TGCAGCGTTGAAGAGGGGGCGGGAGGGCCCTACGAGCAGTACTTC. This translates into CSVEEGAGGPYEQYF.

This chain connects TRBV4-1 to TRBJ2-1; 10 nucleotides match TRBD2. The germline V gene has CDR1 MGHRA and CDR2 YSYEKL. The CDR3 is 13 amino acids. The CDR3 coding sequence is TGCGCTTCAGGGCTAGCGGGAGTGAATGAGCAGTTCTTC. It specifies CASGLAGVNEQFF.

The V gene is TRBV4-2, the J gene TRBJ2-7; D call uncertain. This CDR3 spans 15 amino acids. The V end lost 1 base, the J end lost 0 bases, and 10 bases lay between the germline ends. The germline CDR1 and CDR2 sequences are LGHNA and YNFKEQ. The CDR3 here is CASSQVGQDSYEQYF. The CDR3 bases are TGTGCCAGCAGCCAAGTAGGCCAGGACTCCTACGAGCAGTACTTC.